This is a list of T cell receptor beta chains from one sample in a study of T cells in Graves' hyperthyroidism and ophthalmopathy. Using its own MiXCR run on the multiplex PCR reads, TCRdb lists one record per CDR3 protein. The table lists around 600,000 distinct CDR3 sequences, roughly 15% of them singletons. The sequenced material came from blood. The receptors were sampled from a woman aged 50 to 65 with Graves' ophthalmopathy. The CDR3 runs from the conserved cysteine through the conserved F or W. A D gene is named only where the DNA matches it firmly. Only some rows state a clone size, as once, few, many or a class for expanded clones.

J: TRBJ2-1
size: many
V: TRBV20-1
length: 16
D: TRBD2
CDR3: CSARPRLAGGTNEQFF
DNA: TGCAGTGCTAGACCCCGACTAGCGGGAGGTACAAATGAGCAGTTCTTC

J: TRBJ2-4
size: NA
V: TRBV9
length: 15
D: NA
CDR3: CASSETGRAKNIQYF
DNA: TGTGCCAGCAGCGAGACAGGGAGGGCCAAAAACATTCAGTACTTC

J: TRBJ2-1
size: few
V: TRBV4-2
length: 15
D: NA
CDR3: CASSQGDAALKVQFF
DNA: TGTGCCAGCAGCCAAGGCGACGCAGCCCTAAAGGTGCAGTTCTTC

J: TRBJ2-5
size: few
V: TRBV7-8
length: 17
D: TRBD2
CDR3: CASSFPHSGKPRETQYF
DNA: TGTGCCAGCAGCTTCCCTCACAGCGGGAAACCACGAGAGACCCAGTACTTC

J: TRBJ2-4
size: many
V: TRBV7-3
length: 17
D: TRBD1
CDR3: CASSTTGTGVGKNIQYF
DNA: TGTGCCAGCAGTACCACCGGGACAGGGGTGGGCAAAAACATTCAGTACTTC

J: TRBJ2-3
size: many
V: TRBV7-2
length: 15
D: TRBD2
CDR3: CASSYGTSGTDTQYF
DNA: TGTGCCAGCAGCTACGGGACTAGCGGCACAGATACGCAGTATTTT

J: TRBJ1-1
size: NA
V: TRBV6-2/TRBV6-3
length: 13
D: TRBD1
CDR3: CASINAGGTEAFF
DNA: TGTGCCAGTATTAACGCAGGGGGCACTGAAGCTTTCTTT

J: TRBJ2-5
size: few
V: TRBV20-1
length: 14
D: NA
CDR3: CSARDRAFQETQYF
DNA: TGCAGTGCTAGAGATAGGGCTTTCCAAGAGACCCAGTACTTC

J: TRBJ1-2
size: few
V: TRBV6-2/TRBV6-3
length: 13
D: NA
CDR3: CASRGGTNYGYTF
DNA: TGTGCCAGCAGGGGCGGGACAAACTATGGCTACACCTTC

J: TRBJ2-1
size: many
V: TRBV28
length: 15
D: TRBD2
CDR3: CASSLGGGPLNEQFF
DNA: TGTGCCAGCAGTTTGGGGGGAGGGCCTCTAAATGAGCAGTTCTTC

J: TRBJ1-3
size: few
V: TRBV12-3/TRBV12-4
length: 18
D: NA
CDR3: CASSLGVLGVSSGNTIYF
DNA: TGTGCCAGCAGTTTAGGAGTCTTAGGGGTCAGCTCTGGAAACACCATATATTTT

J: TRBJ2-5
size: NA
V: TRBV9
length: 15
D: TRBD2
CDR3: CASSSHSGSTETQYF
DNA: TGTGCCAGCAGCTCACATAGCGGGAGTACTGAGACCCAGTACTTC

J: TRBJ2-2
size: NA
V: TRBV9
length: 17
D: TRBD2
CDR3: CASSVSLAGGGTGELFF
DNA: TGTGCCAGCAGCGTAAGTCTAGCGGGAGGAGGCACCGGGGAGCTGTTTTTT

J: TRBJ2-7
size: NA
V: TRBV6-1
length: 16
D: TRBD1
CDR3: CASSWAGTGESYEQYF
DNA: TGTGCCAGCAGTTGGGCTGGGACAGGGGAGAGCTACGAGCAGTACTTC

J: TRBJ2-1
size: NA
V: TRBV11-1
length: 13
D: NA
CDR3: CASSLGVDLVQFF
DNA: TGTGCCAGCAGCTTAGGGGTGGACTTGGTGCAGTTCTTC

J: TRBJ2-6
size: few
V: TRBV4-1
length: 15
D: NA
CDR3: CASSQEPAGANVLTF
DNA: TGCGCCAGCAGCCAAGAGCCGGCCGGGGCCAACGTCCTGACTTTC

J: TRBJ2-6
size: NA
V: TRBV5-1
length: 17
D: TRBD2
CDR3: CASSLREGVSGANVLTF
DNA: TGCGCCAGCAGCTTGAGGGAGGGAGTCTCTGGGGCCAACGTCCTGACTTTC

J: TRBJ2-5
size: few
V: TRBV5-1
length: 15
D: NA
CDR3: CASSLWTRSQETQYF
DNA: TGCGCCAGCAGCTTATGGACGCGATCCCAAGAGACCCAGTACTTC

J: TRBJ2-7
size: many
V: TRBV6-1
length: 12
D: NA
CDR3: CASKDSRYEQYF
DNA: TGTGCCAGCAAGGACAGCAGGTACGAGCAGTACTTC

J: TRBJ1-2
size: many
V: TRBV3-1
length: 15
D: NA
CDR3: CASSPRQNGNYGYTF
DNA: TGTGCCAGCAGCCCGAGACAGAACGGGAACTATGGCTACACCTTC

J: TRBJ1-6
size: few
V: TRBV20-1
length: 14
D: TRBD1
CDR3: CSARGGQGASPLHF
DNA: TGCAGTGCTAGGGGTGGACAGGGGGCTTCACCCCTCCACTTT

J: TRBJ2-2
size: many
V: TRBV7-8
length: 16
D: NA
CDR3: CASSLIGGTNTGELFF
DNA: TGTGCCAGCAGCTTAATAGGCGGGACGAACACCGGGGAGCTGTTTTTT

J: TRBJ2-2
size: NA
V: TRBV10-3
length: 15
D: NA
CDR3: CAIGAPGAVTGELFF
DNA: TGTGCCATCGGGGCTCCGGGAGCGGTCACCGGGGAGCTGTTTTTT

J: TRBJ2-7
size: many
V: TRBV20-1
length: 14
D: NA
CDR3: CSASLGPSGYEQYF
DNA: TGCAGTGCTAGCTTAGGTCCTAGTGGGTACGAGCAGTACTTC

J: TRBJ2-5
size: many
V: TRBV4-3
length: 16
D: NA
CDR3: CASSPTSEGHGETQYF
DNA: TGCGCCAGCAGCCCCACGTCAGAGGGACATGGGGAGACCCAGTACTTC

J: TRBJ2-7
size: many
V: TRBV7-2
length: 16
D: NA
CDR3: CASSLVWAGTSYEQYF
DNA: TGTGCCAGCAGCTTAGTTTGGGCAGGGACCTCCTACGAGCAGTACTTC

J: TRBJ2-7
size: few
V: TRBV9
length: 20
D: TRBD2
CDR3: CASSPHSRGLAGSTTYEQYF
DNA: TGTGCCAGCAGCCCTCACTCTCGGGGACTAGCGGGAAGCACAACCTACGAGCAGTACTTC

J: TRBJ2-5
size: NA
V: TRBV5-1
length: 13
D: TRBD1
CDR3: CASYGQGQETQYF
DNA: TGCGCCAGCTACGGACAGGGGCAAGAGACCCAGTACTTC

J: TRBJ1-6
size: NA
V: TRBV9
length: 17
D: NA
CDR3: CASSAPPDRVNNSPLHF
DNA: TGTGCCAGCAGCGCCCCCCCGGACAGAGTTAATAATTCACCCCTCCACTTT

J: TRBJ1-4
size: NA
V: TRBV5-5
length: 15
D: TRBD1
CDR3: CASSQRTGANEKLFF
DNA: TGTGCCAGCAGCCAAAGGACAGGAGCAAATGAAAAACTGTTTTTT

J: TRBJ2-5
size: many
V: TRBV9
length: 13
D: NA
CDR3: CASSVATVETQYF
DNA: TGTGCCAGCAGCGTAGCTACAGTGGAGACCCAGTACTTC

J: TRBJ1-2
size: NA
V: TRBV19
length: 13
D: NA
CDR3: CASSIDTGFGYTF
DNA: TGTGCCAGTAGTATAGATACAGGGTTCGGCTACACCTTC

J: TRBJ1-4
size: NA
V: TRBV3-1
length: 13
D: NA
CDR3: CASSQVPNEKLFF
DNA: TGTGCCAGCAGCCAAGTCCCTAATGAAAAACTGTTTTTT

J: TRBJ1-5
size: many
V: TRBV27
length: 16
D: TRBD1
CDR3: CASSEGTVNSNQPQHF
DNA: TGTGCCAGCAGTGAAGGGACAGTTAATAGCAATCAGCCCCAGCATTTT

J: TRBJ2-5
size: many
V: TRBV2
length: 14
D: NA
CDR3: CASDPRTGVETQYF
DNA: TGTGCCAGCGATCCGCGTACGGGGGTAGAGACCCAGTACTTC

J: TRBJ2-1
size: many
V: TRBV2
length: 14
D: TRBD2
CDR3: CASSVTSGNNEQFF
DNA: TGTGCCAGCAGTGTAACTAGCGGAAACAATGAGCAGTTCTTC

J: TRBJ2-7
size: many
V: TRBV6-1
length: 14
D: NA
CDR3: CASRNLDGSYEQYF
DNA: TGTGCCAGCCGTAACTTGGACGGCTCCTACGAGCAGTACTTC